This is a list of T cell receptor beta chains from one sample in a study of cytomegalovirus exposure and HLA in healthy donors. Profiled with immunoSEQ multiplex PCR; TCRdb holds only in-frame clones, not every one. The sample includes some 160,000 clones, 80% to 85% seen only once; the top ten take less than 4%. Sequencing used PBMCs. The receptors shown here come from a male donor in good health and CMV-seronegative. Both conserved end residues are part of each CDR3. Fields, in order: D gene, V gene, CDR3 protein. D genes are given only for firm matches.

d_call: -
v_call: TRBV19
cdr3_aa: CASSKMRRDFYSYNEQFF

d_call: -
v_call: TRBV18
cdr3_aa: CASSLTGTDYGYTF

d_call: TRBD1
v_call: TRBV19
cdr3_aa: CASSPGDRAKEQYF

d_call: -
v_call: TRBV30
cdr3_aa: CASNVGLTYEQYF

d_call: TRBD1
v_call: TRBV6-5
cdr3_aa: CASRRTGIHTEAFF

d_call: TRBD1
v_call: TRBV2
cdr3_aa: CASSGGDRGIGDTQYF

d_call: -
v_call: TRBV7-6
cdr3_aa: CASSSSNREPYNSPLHF

d_call: -
v_call: TRBV7-2
cdr3_aa: CASSFTTYEQYF

d_call: TRBD1
v_call: TRBV18
cdr3_aa: CASSPRDSYYNEQFF

d_call: -
v_call: TRBV4-1
cdr3_aa: CASSQEWVRSYEQYF

d_call: -
v_call: TRBV18
cdr3_aa: CASSPQADRNQPQHF

d_call: TRBD1
v_call: TRBV7-8
cdr3_aa: CASSFDGTAWNEQYF

d_call: -
v_call: TRBV7-9
cdr3_aa: CSSSFLGGEQFF

d_call: -
v_call: TRBV29-1
cdr3_aa: CSVKSGGTGAGYEQYF

d_call: -
v_call: TRBV13
cdr3_aa: CASREGPLGGYTF

d_call: -
v_call: TRBV6-5
cdr3_aa: CASSYGDWADSYEQYF

d_call: TRBD2
v_call: TRBV28
cdr3_aa: CASGLVEPQYF

d_call: -
v_call: TRBV18
cdr3_aa: CASSLDRFVEAFF

d_call: -
v_call: TRBV6-5
cdr3_aa: CASSYARGETQYF

d_call: TRBD1
v_call: TRBV9
cdr3_aa: CASSVGVRGFGEAFF

d_call: TRBD2
v_call: TRBV9
cdr3_aa: CASSVGLAGTGELFF

d_call: -
v_call: TRBV15
cdr3_aa: CATSEKPGDGGEKLFF

d_call: TRBD1
v_call: TRBV28
cdr3_aa: CASVGTGLSYTF

d_call: TRBD2
v_call: TRBV30
cdr3_aa: CAWKSAERDGDEQFF

d_call: -
v_call: TRBV27
cdr3_aa: CASSPLDYLGTDTQYF

d_call: -
v_call: TRBV9
cdr3_aa: CASSVSDSYSYGYTF

d_call: -
v_call: TRBV7-2
cdr3_aa: CASSAELALTTGELFF